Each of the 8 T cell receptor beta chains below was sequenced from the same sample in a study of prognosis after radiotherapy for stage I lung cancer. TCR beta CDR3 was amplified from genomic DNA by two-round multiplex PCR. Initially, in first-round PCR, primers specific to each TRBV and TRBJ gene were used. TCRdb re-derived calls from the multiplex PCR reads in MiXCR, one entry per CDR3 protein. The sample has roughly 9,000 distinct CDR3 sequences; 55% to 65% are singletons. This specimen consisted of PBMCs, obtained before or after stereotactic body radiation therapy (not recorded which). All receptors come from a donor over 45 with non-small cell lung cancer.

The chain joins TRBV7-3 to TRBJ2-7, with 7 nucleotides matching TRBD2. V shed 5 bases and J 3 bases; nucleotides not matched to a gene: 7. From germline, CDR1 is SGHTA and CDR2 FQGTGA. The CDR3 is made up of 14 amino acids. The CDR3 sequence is CASSGVAGYYEQYF. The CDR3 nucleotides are TGTGCCAGCAGCGGGGTAGCGGGTTACTACGAGCAGTACTTC. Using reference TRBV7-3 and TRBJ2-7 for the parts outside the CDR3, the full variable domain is GAGVSQTPSNKVTEKGKYVELRCDPISGHTALYWYRQSLGQGPEFLIYFQGTGAADDSGLPNDRFFAVRPEGSVSTLKIQRTERGDSAVYLCASSGVAGYYEQYFGPGTRLTVT.

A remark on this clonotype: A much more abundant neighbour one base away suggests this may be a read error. The CDR3 coding sequence is TGTGCCAGTAGTATGGCTCATAATCAGCCCCTGCATTTT. This codes for CASSMAHNQPLHF. The chain is built from TRBV19 and TRBJ1-5; D is ambiguous. CDR1 is LNHDA and CDR2 is SQIVND in the germline V gene (reference sequence). The CDR3 extends over 13 amino acids.

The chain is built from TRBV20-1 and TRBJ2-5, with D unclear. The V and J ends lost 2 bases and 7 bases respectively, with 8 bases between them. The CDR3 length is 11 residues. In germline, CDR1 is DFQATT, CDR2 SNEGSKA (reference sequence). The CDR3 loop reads CSARYAGTQYF. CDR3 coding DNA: TGCAGTGCTAGATACGCCGGGACCCAGTACTTC.

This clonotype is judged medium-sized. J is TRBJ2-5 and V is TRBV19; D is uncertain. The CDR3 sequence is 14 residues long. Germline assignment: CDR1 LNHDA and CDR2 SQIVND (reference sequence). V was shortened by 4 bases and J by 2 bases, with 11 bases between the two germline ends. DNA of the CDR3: TGTGCCAGTAGTAGGGGTCTACAGCAAGAGACCCAGTACTTC. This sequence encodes CASSRGLQQETQYF.

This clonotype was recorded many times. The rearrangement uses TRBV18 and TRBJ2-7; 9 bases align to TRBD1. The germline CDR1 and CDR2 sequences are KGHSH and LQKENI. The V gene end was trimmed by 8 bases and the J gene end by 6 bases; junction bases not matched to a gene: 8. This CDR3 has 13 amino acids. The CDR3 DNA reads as TGTGCCAGCGCCCGGGACAGGGATGCCGAGCAGTACTTC. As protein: CASARDRDAEQYF.

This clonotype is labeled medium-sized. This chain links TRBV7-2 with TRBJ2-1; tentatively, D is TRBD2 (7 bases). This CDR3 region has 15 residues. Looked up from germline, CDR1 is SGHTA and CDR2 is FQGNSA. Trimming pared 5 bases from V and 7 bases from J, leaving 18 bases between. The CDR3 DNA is TGTGCCAGCAGCCGCTCCGGGGGGCTAGTGAATGAGCAGTTCTTC. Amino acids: CASSRSGGLVNEQFF.

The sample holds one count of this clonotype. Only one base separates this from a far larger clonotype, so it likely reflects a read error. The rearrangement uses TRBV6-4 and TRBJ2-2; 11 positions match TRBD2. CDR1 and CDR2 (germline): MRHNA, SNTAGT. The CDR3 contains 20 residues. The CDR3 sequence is CASSYSTGLISGRGTVELFF. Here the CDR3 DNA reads TGTGCCAGCAGTTACTCGACCGGACTAATTAGCGGGAGGGGTACCGTGGAGCTGTTTTTT.

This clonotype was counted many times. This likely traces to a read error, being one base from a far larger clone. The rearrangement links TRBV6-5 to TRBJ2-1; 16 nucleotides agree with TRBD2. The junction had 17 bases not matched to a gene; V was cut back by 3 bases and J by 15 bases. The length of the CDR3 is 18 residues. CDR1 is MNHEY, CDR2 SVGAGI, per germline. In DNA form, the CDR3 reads TGTGCCAGCAGTTATGTCGAAGGCAGGGGACTAGCGGGAGGGAGGAGGTTCTTC. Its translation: CASSYVEGRGLAGGRRFF.